Below, one TCR beta chain is given with its context. The data belong to a study of blood T cell repertoires in COVID-19. Study information: Spain, Italy and the United States supplied samples that represented acute and convalescent COVID-19. The cDNA or gDNA used as material had been derived from T cells, B-cell-depleted T cells, or PBMCs.

V was pared by 6 bases and J by 7 bases, with 18 bases between. The CDR3 sequence is 15 residues long. CDR1 and CDR2 from the germline V gene are SGHTA and FQGTGA. In the original processing: Scientists estimated how many nucleated cells there were by amplifying reference gene primers. The protocol was immunoSEQ multiplex PCR, while the TCRdb copy is restricted to in-frame clones and leaves out a portion. For V, J and clone size, that table is used; D and trimming come from the DNA. The data show about 230,000 clones, less than 90% seen once. The sequence was collected from a woman aged 70-85 years with active or convalescent COVID-19. The material sequenced was peripheral blood. The chain is built from TRBV7-3 and TRBJ2-2; D may be TRBD1 (6 bases). The CDR3 here is CASRPQGWVVGELFF. The CDR3 DNA sequence: TGTGCCAGCAGACCTCAGGGGTGGGTTGTCGGGGAGCTGTTTTTT.